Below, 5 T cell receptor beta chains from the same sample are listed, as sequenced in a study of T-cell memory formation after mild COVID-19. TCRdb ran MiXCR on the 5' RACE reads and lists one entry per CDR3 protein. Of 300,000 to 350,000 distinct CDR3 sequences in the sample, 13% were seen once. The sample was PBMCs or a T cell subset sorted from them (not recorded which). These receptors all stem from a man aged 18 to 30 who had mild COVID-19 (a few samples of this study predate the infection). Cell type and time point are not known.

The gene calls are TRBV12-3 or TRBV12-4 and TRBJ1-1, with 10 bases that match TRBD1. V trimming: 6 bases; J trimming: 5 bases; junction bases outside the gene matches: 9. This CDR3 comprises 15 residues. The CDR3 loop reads CASRDRGNSRTEAFF. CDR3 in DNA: TGTGCCAGCAGGGACAGGGGGAATAGTAGGACTGAAGCTTTCTTT.

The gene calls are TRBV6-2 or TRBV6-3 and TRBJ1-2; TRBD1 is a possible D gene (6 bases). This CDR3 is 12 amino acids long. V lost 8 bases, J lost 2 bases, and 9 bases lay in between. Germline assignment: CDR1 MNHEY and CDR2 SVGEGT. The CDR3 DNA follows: TGTGCCAGCGCTACAGGGAACTATGGCTACACCTTC. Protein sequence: CASATGNYGYTF.

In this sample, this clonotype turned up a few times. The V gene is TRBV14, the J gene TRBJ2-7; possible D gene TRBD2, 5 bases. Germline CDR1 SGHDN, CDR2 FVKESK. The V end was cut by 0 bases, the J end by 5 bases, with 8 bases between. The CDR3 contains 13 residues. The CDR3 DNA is TGTGCCAGCAGCCAAGAGGAGGCGGACGAGCAGTACTTC. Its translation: CASSQEEADEQYF.

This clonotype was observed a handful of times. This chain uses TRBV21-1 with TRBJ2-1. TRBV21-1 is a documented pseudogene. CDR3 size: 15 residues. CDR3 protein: CASRAWSVVYNEQFF. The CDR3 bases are TGTGCCAGCAGGGCCTGGTCAGTGGTCTACAATGAGCAGTTCTTC.

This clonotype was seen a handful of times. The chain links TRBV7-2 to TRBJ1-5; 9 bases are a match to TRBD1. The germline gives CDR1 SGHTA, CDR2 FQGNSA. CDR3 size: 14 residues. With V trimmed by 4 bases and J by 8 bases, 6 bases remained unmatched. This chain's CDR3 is CASSSGQGSEPQHF. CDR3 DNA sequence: TGTGCCAGCAGCTCAGGACAGGGGTCGGAGCCCCAGCATTTT.